This TCR beta chain was found in a study of T cell responses to AZD1222 COVID-19 vaccine. CDR1 is MNHEY, CDR2 SMNVEV, per germline (reference sequence). V dropped 3 bases and J dropped 1 base, with 9 bases sitting between them. This CDR3 is built from 14 residues. This clone came up a few times. Assay: immunoSEQ multiplex PCR; the TCRdb copy retains only in-frame clones and omits some. Among tens of thousands of clones listed, approximately 87% were seen once. The receptor's source is an adult who received the AZD1222 COVID-19 vaccine. The chain joins TRBV27 to TRBJ1-1; D is ambiguous. Here the sequenced sample was peripheral blood, taken 28 days after the second AZD1222 dose. The CDR3 coding sequence is TGTGCCAGCAGTTTTACCTCCGGGAACACTGAAGCTTTCTTT. Translating gives CASSFTSGNTEAFF.